The T cell receptor (beta chain) described here comes from a study of blood T cell repertoires in COVID-19. The CDR3 covers 14 residues. Germline assignment: CDR1 SGHNT and CDR2 YYREEE (reference sequence). V shed 6 bases and J shed 0 bases, with 7 bases lying between them. The assay was immunoSEQ multiplex PCR, and TCRdb's table has in-frame clones only and misses some. This repertoire shows more than 110,000 clones, roughly 81% found once; its top ten account for approximately 9.4%. The chain recombines TRBV5-4 with TRBJ1-6; D call uncertain. The specimen was peripheral blood. The sequence came from a woman aged 45-65 years with active or convalescent COVID-19. For the CDR3, the DNA is TGTGCCAGCACGGGGAGCTCCTATAATTCACCCCTCCACTTT. It translates to CASTGSSYNSPLHF.